This TCR beta chain was obtained from a study of T cell responses to AZD1222 COVID-19 vaccine. General study findings and limits: Spike-wide coverage was observed for vaccine-associated CD4 TCRs, with dominant responses at 160-218 and 743-854.

On this clone itself: Its antigen is as yet unknown.

Sequenced by immunoSEQ multiplex PCR; TCRdb stores in-frame clones only, minus some. The sample has about 100,000 clones, around 90% seen once; the top ten hold roughly 1.8%. CDR3 length: 15 amino acids. Trimming took 6 bases from V and 2 from J; bases not matched to a gene: 8. Germline CDR1 MNHNS, CDR2 SASEGT. The sequence was collected from an adult in good health. The chain carries TRBV6-1 and TRBJ2-3, with TRBD2 identical over 7 bases. The sample in question was peripheral blood, obtained on day 0 of AZD1222 vaccination. The CDR3 here is CASRTTSAPTDTQYF. The CDR3 region has the DNA TGTGCCAGCAGGACCACTAGCGCCCCCACAGATACGCAGTATTTT.